This T cell receptor beta chain was sequenced in a study of shared clonotypes between healthy human individuals. The run depth of the assay was deep. Clones were sequenced by immunoSEQ multiplex PCR, and TCRdb holds only the in-frame ones, with some missing. The sample records about 2 million clones, roughly 95% being singletons. The naive CD8 population came from CD45RO-negative cells selected for CCR7, without terminally differentiated effector memory CD45RA+ cells. From germline, CDR1 is SGDLS and CDR2 YYNGEE. The CDR3 is 14 amino acids. J lost 4 bases, V lost 4 bases, and 7 bases had no gene match.

The sequence derives from a man younger than 35 in good health. Sequences were obtained from naive CD8+ T cells sorted from blood. The chain uses TRBV9 and TRBJ1-2; 7 bases agree with TRBD1. The CDR3 loop is CASSPLPGGYGYTF. CDR3 sequence (DNA): TGTGCCAGCAGCCCACTCCCAGGGGGCTATGGCTACACCTTC.